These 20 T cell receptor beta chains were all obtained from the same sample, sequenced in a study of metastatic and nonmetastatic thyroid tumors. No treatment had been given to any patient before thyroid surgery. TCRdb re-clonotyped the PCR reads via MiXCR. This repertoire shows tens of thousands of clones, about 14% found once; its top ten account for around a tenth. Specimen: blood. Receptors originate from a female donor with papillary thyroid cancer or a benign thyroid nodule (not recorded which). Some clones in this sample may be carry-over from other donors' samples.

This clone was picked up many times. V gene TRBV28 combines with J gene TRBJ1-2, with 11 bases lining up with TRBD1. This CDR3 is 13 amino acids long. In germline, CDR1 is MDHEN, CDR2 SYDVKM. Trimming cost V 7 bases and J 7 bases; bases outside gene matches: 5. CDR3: CASISDRGLGYTF. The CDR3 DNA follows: TGTGCCAGCATTTCGGACAGGGGGCTTGGCTACACCTTC.

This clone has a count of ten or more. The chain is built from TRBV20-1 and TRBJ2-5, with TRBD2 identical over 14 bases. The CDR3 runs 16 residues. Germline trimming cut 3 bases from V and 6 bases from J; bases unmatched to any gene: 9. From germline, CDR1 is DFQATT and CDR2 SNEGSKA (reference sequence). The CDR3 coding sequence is TGCAGTGCTAGCCCAAGGGGGACTAGCGGGAGAAAGACCCAGTACTTC. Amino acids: CSASPRGTSGRKTQYF.

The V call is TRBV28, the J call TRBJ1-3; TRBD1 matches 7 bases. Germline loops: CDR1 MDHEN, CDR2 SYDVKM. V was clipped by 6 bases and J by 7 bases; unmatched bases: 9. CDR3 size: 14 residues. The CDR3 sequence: CASSQKQGWNTIYF. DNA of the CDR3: TGTGCCAGCAGCCAAAAACAGGGGTGGAACACCATATATTTT.

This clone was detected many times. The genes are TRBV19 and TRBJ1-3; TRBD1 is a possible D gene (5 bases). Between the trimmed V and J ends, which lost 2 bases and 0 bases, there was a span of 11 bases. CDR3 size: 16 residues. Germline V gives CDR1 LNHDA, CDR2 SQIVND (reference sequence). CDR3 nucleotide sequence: TGTGCCAGTAGTATAAGGGGAGCGGACTCTGGAAACACCATATATTTT. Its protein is CASSIRGADSGNTIYF.

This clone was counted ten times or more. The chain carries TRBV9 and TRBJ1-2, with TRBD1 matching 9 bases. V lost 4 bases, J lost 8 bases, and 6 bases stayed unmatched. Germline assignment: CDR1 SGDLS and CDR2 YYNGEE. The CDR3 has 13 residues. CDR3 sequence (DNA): TGTGCCAGCAGCCCTACAGGGGGCTCCGGCTACACCTTC. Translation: CASSPTGGSGYTF.

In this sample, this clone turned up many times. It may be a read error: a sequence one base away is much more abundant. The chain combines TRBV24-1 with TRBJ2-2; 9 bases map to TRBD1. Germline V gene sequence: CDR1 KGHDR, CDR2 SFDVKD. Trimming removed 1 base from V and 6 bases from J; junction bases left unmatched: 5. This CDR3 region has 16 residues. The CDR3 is CATSDFGTGPPGELFF. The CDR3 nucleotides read TGTGCCACCAGTGATTTCGGGACAGGGCCCCCCGGGGAGCTGTTTTTT.

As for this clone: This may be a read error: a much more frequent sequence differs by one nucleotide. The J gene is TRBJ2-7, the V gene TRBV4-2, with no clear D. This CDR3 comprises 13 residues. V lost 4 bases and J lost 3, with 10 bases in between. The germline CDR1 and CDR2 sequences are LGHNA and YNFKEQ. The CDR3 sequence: CASSLRHGYEQYF. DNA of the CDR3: TGTGCCAGCAGCCTCCGACATGGCTACGAGCAGTACTTC.

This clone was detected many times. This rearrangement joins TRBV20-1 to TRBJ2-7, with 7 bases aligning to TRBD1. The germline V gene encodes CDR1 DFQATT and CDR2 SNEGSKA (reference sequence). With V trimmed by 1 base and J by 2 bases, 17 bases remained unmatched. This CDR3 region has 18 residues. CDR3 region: CSARAAGTGAKGAYEQYF. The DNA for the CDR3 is TGCAGTGCTAGAGCGGCCGGAACAGGGGCGAAGGGGGCCTACGAGCAGTACTTC.

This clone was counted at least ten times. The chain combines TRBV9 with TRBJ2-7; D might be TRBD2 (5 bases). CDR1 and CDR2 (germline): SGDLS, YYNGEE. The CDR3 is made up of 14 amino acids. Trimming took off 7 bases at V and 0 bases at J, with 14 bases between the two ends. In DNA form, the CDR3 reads TGTGCCAGCGCGACTTCGGGGAGCTCCTACGAGCAGTACTTC. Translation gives CASATSGSSYEQYF.

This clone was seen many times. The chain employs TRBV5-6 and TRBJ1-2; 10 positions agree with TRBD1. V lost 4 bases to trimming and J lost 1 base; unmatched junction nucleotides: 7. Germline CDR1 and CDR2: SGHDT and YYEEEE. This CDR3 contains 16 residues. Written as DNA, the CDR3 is TGTGCCAGCAGCCGAGGGACAGGGGAGAGTAACTATGGCTACACCTTC. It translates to CASSRGTGESNYGYTF.

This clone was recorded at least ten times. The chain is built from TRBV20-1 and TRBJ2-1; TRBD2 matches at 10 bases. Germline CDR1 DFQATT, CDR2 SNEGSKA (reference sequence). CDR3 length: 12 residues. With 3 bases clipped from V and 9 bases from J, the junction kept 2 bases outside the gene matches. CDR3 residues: CSARASGSEQFF. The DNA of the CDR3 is TGCAGTGCTAGGGCTAGCGGGAGTGAGCAGTTCTTC.

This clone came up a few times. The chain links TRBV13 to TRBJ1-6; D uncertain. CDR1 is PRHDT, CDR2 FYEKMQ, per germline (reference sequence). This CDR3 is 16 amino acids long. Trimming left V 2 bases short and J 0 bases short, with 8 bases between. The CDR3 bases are TGTGCCAGCAGCTTATCCCATAGCTCCTATAATTCACCCCTCCACTTT. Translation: CASSLSHSSYNSPLHF.

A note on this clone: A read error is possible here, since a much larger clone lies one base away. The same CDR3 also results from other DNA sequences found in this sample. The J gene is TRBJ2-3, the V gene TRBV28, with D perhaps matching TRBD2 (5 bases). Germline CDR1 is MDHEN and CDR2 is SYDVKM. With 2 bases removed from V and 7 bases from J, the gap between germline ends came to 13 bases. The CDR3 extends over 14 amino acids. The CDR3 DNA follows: TGTGCCAGCAGTTTAGCGGGTGAATTGTATACGCAGTATTTT. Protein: CASSLAGELYTQYF.

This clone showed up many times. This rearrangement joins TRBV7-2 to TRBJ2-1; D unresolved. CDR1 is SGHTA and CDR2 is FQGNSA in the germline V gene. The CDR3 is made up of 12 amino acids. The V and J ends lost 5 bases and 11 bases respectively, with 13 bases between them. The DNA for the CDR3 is TGTGCCAGCAGCACCTATAGAAGTAAGCAGTTCTTC. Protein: CASSTYRSKQFF.

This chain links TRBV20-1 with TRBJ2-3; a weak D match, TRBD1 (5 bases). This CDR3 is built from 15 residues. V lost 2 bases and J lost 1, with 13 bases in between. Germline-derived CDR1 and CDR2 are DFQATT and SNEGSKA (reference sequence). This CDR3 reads CSARMGQYRTDTQYF. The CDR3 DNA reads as TGCAGTGCTAGAATGGGGCAATACCGCACAGATACGCAGTATTTT.

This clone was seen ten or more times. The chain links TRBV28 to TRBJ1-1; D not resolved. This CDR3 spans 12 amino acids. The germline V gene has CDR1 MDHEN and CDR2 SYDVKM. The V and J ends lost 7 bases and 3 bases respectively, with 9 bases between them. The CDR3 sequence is CASTAAYTEAFF. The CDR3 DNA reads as TGTGCCAGCACCGCGGCGTACACTGAAGCTTTCTTT.

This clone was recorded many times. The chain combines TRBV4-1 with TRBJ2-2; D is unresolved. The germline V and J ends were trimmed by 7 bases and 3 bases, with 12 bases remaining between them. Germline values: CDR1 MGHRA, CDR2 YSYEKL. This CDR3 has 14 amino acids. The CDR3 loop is CASKRSEDTGELFF. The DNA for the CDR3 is TGCGCCAGCAAACGCTCCGAGGACACCGGGGAGCTGTTTTTT.

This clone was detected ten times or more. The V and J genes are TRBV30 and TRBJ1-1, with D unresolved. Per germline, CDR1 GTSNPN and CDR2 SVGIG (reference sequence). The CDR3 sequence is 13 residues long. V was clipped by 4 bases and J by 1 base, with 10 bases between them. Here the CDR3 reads CAWTPGSNTEAFF. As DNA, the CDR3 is TGTGCCTGGACCCCGGGATCGAACACTGAAGCTTTCTTT. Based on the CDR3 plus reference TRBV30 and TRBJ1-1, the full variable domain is SQTIHQWPATLVQPVGSPLSLECTVEGTSNPNLYWYRQAAGRGLQLLFYSVGIGQISSEVPQNLSASRPQDRQFILSSKKLLLSDSGFYLCAWTPGSNTEAFFGQGTRLTVV.

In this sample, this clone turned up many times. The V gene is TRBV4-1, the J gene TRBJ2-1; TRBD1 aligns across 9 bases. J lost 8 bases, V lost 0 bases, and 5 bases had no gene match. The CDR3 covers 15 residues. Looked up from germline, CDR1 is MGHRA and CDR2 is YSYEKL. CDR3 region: CASSQDLGQGDEQFF. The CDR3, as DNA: TGCGCCAGCAGCCAAGATCTGGGACAGGGCGATGAGCAGTTCTTC.

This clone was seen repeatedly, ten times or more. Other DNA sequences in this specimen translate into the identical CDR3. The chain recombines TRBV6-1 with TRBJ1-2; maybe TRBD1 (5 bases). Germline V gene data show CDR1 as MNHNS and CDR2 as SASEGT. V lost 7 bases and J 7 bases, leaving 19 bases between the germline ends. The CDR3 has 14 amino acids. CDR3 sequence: CASTGLGPSGGYTF. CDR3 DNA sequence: TGTGCCAGCACCGGATTGGGACCCTCCGGTGGCTACACCTTC.